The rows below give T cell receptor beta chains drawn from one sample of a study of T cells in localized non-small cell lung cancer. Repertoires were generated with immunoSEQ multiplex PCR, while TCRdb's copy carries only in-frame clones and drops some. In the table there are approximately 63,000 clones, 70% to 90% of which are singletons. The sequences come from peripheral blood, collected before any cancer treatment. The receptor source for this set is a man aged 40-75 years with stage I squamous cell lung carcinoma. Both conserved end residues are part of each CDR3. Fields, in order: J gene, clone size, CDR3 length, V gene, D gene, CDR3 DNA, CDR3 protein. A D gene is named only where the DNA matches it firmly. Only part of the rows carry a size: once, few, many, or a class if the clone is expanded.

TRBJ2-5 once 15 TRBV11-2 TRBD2 TGTGCCAGCAGCTTTGAGCTAGCGGGAGTAGAGACCCAGTACTTC CASSFELAGVETQYF
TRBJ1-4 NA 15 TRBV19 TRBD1 TGTGCCACGGGGGACAGGGAGGCAACTAATGAAAAACTGTTTTTT CATGDREATNEKLFF
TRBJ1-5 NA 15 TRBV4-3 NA TGCGCCAGCAGCCAGGGACACCGCAACAATCAGCCCCAGCATTTT CASSQGHRNNQPQHF
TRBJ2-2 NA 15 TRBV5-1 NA TGCGCCAGCAGCCTGACCCCAGGGCCCACCGGGGAGCTGTTTTTT CASSLTPGPTGELFF
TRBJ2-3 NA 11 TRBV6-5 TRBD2 TGTGCCAGCGGGAGGGCCGATACGCAGTATTTT CASGRADTQYF
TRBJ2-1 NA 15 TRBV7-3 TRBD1 TGTGCCAGCAGCCCTCGACAGGGGGGTGTGAATGAGCAGTTCTTC CASSPRQGGVNEQFF
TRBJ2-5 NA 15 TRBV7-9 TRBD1 TGTGCCAGCAGCTCCGGGGGACAGGGTTTTGAGACCCAGTACTTC CASSSGGQGFETQYF
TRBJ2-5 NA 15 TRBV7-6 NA TGTGCCAGCAGCCCCCAGACGGGGGAATCGGAGACCCAGTACTTC CASSPQTGESETQYF
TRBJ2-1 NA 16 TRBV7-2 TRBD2 TGTGCCAGCAGCTTATTTACTAGCGGGACTAACAATGAGCAGTTCTTC CASSLFTSGTNNEQFF
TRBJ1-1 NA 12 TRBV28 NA TGTGCCAGCAGTTTATTGACGGCGAGGGCTTTCTTT CASSLLTARAFF
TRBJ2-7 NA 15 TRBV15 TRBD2 TGTGCCACCAGCAGAGATCGGAATAGCGGGAGCGAGCAGTACTTC CATSRDRNSGSEQYF
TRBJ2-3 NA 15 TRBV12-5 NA TGTGCTAGTGGCTTGTTCGGGACACGCACAGATACGCAGTATTTT CASGLFGTRTDTQYF
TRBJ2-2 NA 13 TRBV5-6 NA TGTGCCAGCAGCCCGACGGGCACCGGGGAGCTGTTTTTT CASSPTGTGELFF
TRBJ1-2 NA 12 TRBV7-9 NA TGTGCCAGCAGCTCTTTTAACTATGGCTACACCTTC CASSSFNYGYTF
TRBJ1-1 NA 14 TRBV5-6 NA TGTGCCAGCAGCAGGGCAGGGGCGAACACTGAAGCTTTCTTT CASSRAGANTEAFF
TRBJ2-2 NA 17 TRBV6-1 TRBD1 TGTGCCAGCAGTGAAAGGGACAGGGGGCTAAAGACCGGGGAGCTGTTTTTT CASSERDRGLKTGELFF
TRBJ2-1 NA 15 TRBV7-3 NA TGTGCCAGCAGCTTAGGTCCAGGAGGAGGGAATGAGCAGTTCTTC CASSLGPGGGNEQFF
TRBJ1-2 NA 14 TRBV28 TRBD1 TGTGCCAGCACTAGGGACAGGGGTTACTATGGCTACACCTTC CASTRDRGYYGYTF
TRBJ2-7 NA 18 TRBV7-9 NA TGTGCCAGCAGCTTAGCAAAGGGTTCTTCCGAAAGCTCCTACGAGCAGTACTTC CASSLAKGSSESSYEQYF
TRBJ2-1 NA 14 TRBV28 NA TGTGCCACCTCTGACCGGGGCAGAAACAATGAGCAGTTCTTC CATSDRGRNNEQFF
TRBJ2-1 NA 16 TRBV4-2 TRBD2 TGTGCCAGCAGCCGCCAACTAGCGGGAGGGACCAATGAGCAGTTCTTC CASSRQLAGGTNEQFF
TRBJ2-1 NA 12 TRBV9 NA TGTGCCAGCAGCGTAGAGGGGAATGAGCAGTTCTTC CASSVEGNEQFF
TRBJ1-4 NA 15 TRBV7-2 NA TGTGCCAGCAGCTTCGTCAGGGTTACGAATGAAAAACTGTTTTTT CASSFVRVTNEKLFF
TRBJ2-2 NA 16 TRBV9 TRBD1 TGTGCCAGCAGCCGCTCGCCAGGGGGTAACACCGGGGAGCTGTTTTTT CASSRSPGGNTGELFF
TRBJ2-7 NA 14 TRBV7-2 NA TGTGCCAGCAGCTTAGGGAAGGGGGGCTACGAGCAGTACTTC CASSLGKGGYEQYF
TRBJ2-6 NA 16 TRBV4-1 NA TGCGCCAGCAGCCCCGACCTGGTCTCTGGGGCCAACGTCCTGACTTTC CASSPDLVSGANVLTF
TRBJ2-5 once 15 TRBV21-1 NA TGTGCCAGCAGCAAAATACTAGCCGGTCAAGAGACCCAGTACTTC CASSKILAGQETQYF
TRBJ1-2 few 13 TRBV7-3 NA TGTGCCAGCAGCTTAAATCGAGTTGTTGGCTACACCTTC CASSLNRVVGYTF
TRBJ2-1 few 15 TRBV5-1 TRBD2 TGCGCCAGCAGCTTGGGACTAGCGGGAAACAATGAGCAGTTCTTC CASSLGLAGNNEQFF
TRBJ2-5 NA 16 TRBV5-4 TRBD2 TGTGCCAGCAGCTTGGGCGGACTAGGGGCCCAAGAGACCCAGTACTTC CASSLGGLGAQETQYF
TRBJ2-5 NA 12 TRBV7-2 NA TGTGCCAGCAGCCCCCTACGAGAGACCCAGTACTTC CASSPLRETQYF
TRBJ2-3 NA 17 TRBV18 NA TGTGCCAGCACCCGTAATTCCGGGACATCAGTGACAGATACGCAGTATTTT CASTRNSGTSVTDTQYF
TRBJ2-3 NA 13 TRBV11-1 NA TGTGCCAGCAGCTTAGGAGTCACAGATACGCAGTATTTT CASSLGVTDTQYF
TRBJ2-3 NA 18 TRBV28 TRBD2 TGTGCCAGCAGTCACCCTACGAAGGAGCGGGACTTCACAGATACGCAGTATTTT CASSHPTKERDFTDTQYF
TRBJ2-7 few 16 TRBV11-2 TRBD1 TGTGCCAGCAGCTCCACCTCGGGGACAGCCGCCTACGAGCAGTACTTC CASSSTSGTAAYEQYF
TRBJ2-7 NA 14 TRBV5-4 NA TGTGCCAGCAGCACCGGGACCTTCTCCTACGAGCAGTACTTC CASSTGTFSYEQYF